These 21 T cell receptor beta chains came from one sample sequenced in a study of tumor and adjacent non-tumor tissue in lung cancer. RNA was extracted from bulk tissue without any cell sorting. More than 3 cm separated this lung sample from the edge of the tumor. The library came from three nested PCR rounds adapted from ARM-PCR protocols. Using its own MiXCR run on the multiplex PCR reads, TCRdb lists one record per CDR3 protein. The sample holds 90,000 to 110,000 distinct CDR3 sequences, 60% to 80% seen once. Sequencing was performed on distant non-tumor lung tissue. The receptor source for this set is a man between 60 and 75 years old with non-small cell lung cancer.

A few counts support this clonotype. Since a much larger clone is just one base distant, this may be a read error. This chain joins TRBV29-1 and TRBJ2-3; TRBD1 matches at 8 bases. The germline gives CDR1 SQVTM, CDR2 ANQGSEA. The CDR3 is 12 residues long. The CDR3, as DNA: TGCTGCATGACAGGGGACACAGATACGCAGTATTTT. It encodes CCMTGDTDTQYF.

As to this clonotype: A junction end diverges from the germline sequence, so it may reflect a read error. V gene TRBV6-2 or TRBV6-3 combines with J gene TRBJ1-1; D unresolved. Germline-derived CDR1 and CDR2 are MNHEY and SVGEGT. This CDR3 comprises 13 residues. The CDR3 sequence is CANSPTGWTEAFF. CDR3 DNA: TGTGCCAACAGTCCCACGGGTTGGACTGAAGCTTTCTTT.

The chain carries TRBV20-1 and TRBJ2-7; D ambiguous. V lost 5 bases and J lost 6, with 14 bases in between. This CDR3 spans 12 amino acids. Germline V gene data show CDR1 as DFQATT and CDR2 as SNEGSKA (reference sequence). CDR3 sequence reads: CSARAIGLEQYF. The CDR3 DNA reads TGCAGTGCTCGGGCGATAGGTCTCGAGCAGTACTTC.

Details on this clonotype: The CDR3 ends on some other residue instead of the conserved phenylalanine or tryptophan, so this is likely a read error. It is unclear where the CDR3 begins or ends on the DNA, so no DNA is shown, and the CDR3 is as TCRdb lists it. This chain uses TRBV11-2 with TRBJ2-3; TRBD2, as called in the table, went unchecked against the DNA. Germline assignment: CDR1 SGHAT and CDR2 FQNNGV. The CDR3 totals 17 residues, both ends included. CDR3 region: CASSAWDSLWGTDTRYL.

Comments on this clonotype: The CDR3 does not end in the conserved phenylalanine or tryptophan, so this is likely a read error. The DNA is left out, because the CDR3 cannot be placed on it with certainty; the CDR3 is given as TCRdb lists it. The chain employs TRBV6-1 and TRBJ2-7. 12 amino acids form the CDR3, both terminal residues included. CDR1 and CDR2 from the germline V gene are MNHNS and SASEGT. The CDR3 reads CASSERRDEQYY.

On this clonotype itself: A read error is possible here, since a much larger clone lies one base away. This sequence joins TRBV11-3 and TRBJ2-7; D is possibly TRBD1 (6 bases). Germline V gene lookup returns CDR1 SGHNT and CDR2 YENEEA. The V gene lost 4 bases and the J gene lost 5 bases, with 15 bases spanning the gap. This CDR3 spans 14 amino acids. CDR3 region: CASSSSGVRNEQYF. In DNA, the CDR3 is TGTGCCAGCAGCTCCTCAGGGGTTAGAAACGAGCAGTACTTC.

This chain uses TRBV12-3 or TRBV12-4 with TRBJ1-6; possible D gene TRBD1, 5 bases. The CDR3 is 18 amino acids. Trimming stripped 6 bases from V and 1 base from J, with 19 bases between. The CDR3: CASRPTGSNRSYNSPLHF. CDR3 DNA: TGTGCCAGCAGACCTACAGGTAGCAATAGGTCCTATAATTCACCCCTCCACTTT.

About this clonotype: Given a much more abundant clone one base away, this may be a read error. The CDR3 carries no conserved terminal phenylalanine or tryptophan, so it likely arises from a read error. The chain carries TRBV20-1 and TRBJ2-1, with 10 nucleotides matching TRBD2. This CDR3 has 13 amino acids. With 7 bases clipped from V and 7 bases from J, the junction kept 7 bases outside the gene matches. Germline CDR1 DFQATT, CDR2 SNEGSKA (reference sequence). The CDR3 coding sequence is TGCAGTGGAAGGGGACTAGCGAAAAATGAGCAGTTCTTA. Amino acid sequence: CSGRGLAKNEQFL.

This clonotype has more than one count but fewer than ten. This chain links TRBV7-6 with TRBJ2-1; 12 bases are a match to TRBD1. V lost 5 bases, J lost 9 bases, and 8 bases stayed unmatched. The CDR3 is 15 amino acids. CDR1 SGHVS and CDR2 FNYEAQ come from the germline V gene. CDR3 nucleotides: TGTGCCAGCAGCCTAGGGGGACAGGGGGCCGGTGAGCAGTTCTTC. Amino acids: CASSLGGQGAGEQFF.

The table lists this clonotype with many counts. This chain connects TRBV11-3 to TRBJ2-7; D may correspond to TRBD1 or TRBD2 (5 bases each). Looked up from germline, CDR1 is SGHNT and CDR2 is YENEEA. V dropped 5 bases and J dropped 5 bases, with 16 bases sitting between them. This CDR3 is built from 14 residues. In DNA form, the CDR3 reads TGTGCCAGCAGCCCGTCGTGGGGGTCCGACGAGCAGTACTTC. Translation: CASSPSWGSDEQYF.

CDR3 amino acids: CASSPPSDRNIQYF. DNA for the CDR3: TGTGCCAGCTCTCCTCCGTCGGACAGAAACATTCAGTACTTC. The V gene is TRBV18, the J gene TRBJ2-4, with TRBD1 as a possible D gene (6 bases). The CDR3 totals 14 residues. Germline assignment: CDR1 KGHSH and CDR2 LQKENI. Trimming took 6 bases from V and 6 from J, leaving 15 bases between them.

About this clonotype itself: At one of its ends the junction is not consistent with the germline gene, which may arise from a read error. The chain links TRBV24-1 to TRBJ2-2, with D perhaps TRBD1 (5 bases). Germline V gene lookup returns CDR1 KGHDR and CDR2 SFDVKD. The CDR3 covers 13 residues. CDR3 residues: CATNDGAYRELFF. DNA for the CDR3: TGTGCCACCAATGATGGGGCGTACAGGGAGCTGTTTTTT.

This clonotype has at least ten counts. This CDR3 is CSVVGEMNTEAFF. The DNA for the CDR3 is TGCAGCGTTGTGGGGGAAATGAACACTGAAGCTTTCTTT. The rearrangement uses TRBV29-1 and TRBJ1-1, with D possibly matching TRBD1 (5 bases). Germline loops: CDR1 SQVTM, CDR2 ANQGSEA. CDR3 length: 13 amino acids. The V and J ends lost 4 bases and 0 bases respectively, with 9 bases between them.

For this clonotype: This may stem from a read error, because a much larger clone lies one nucleotide away. The CDR3 DNA reads as TGTGCCAGCAGCCCACCGGGGTTTAGTGCTGTGGATGGCTACATCTTC. Its translation is CASSPPGFSAVDGYIF. V is TRBV12-3 or TRBV12-4 and J is TRBJ1-2; D unresolved. There are 16 residues in the CDR3.

About this clonotype: One junction end does not reproduce the germline sequence, and a read error may be involved. The chain has TRBV6-5 and TRBJ2-7; D remains unclear. Germline assignment: CDR1 MNHEY and CDR2 SVGAGI. The CDR3 totals 13 residues. The CDR3 DNA reads TGTGCCAGCAGGCCCGGGCACACCTACGTGCAGTACTTT. Its translation: CASRPGHTYVQYF.

J is TRBJ1-1 and V is TRBV5-6; a possible D gene is TRBD1 (5 bases). The CDR3 runs to 19 residues. CDR1 and CDR2 from the germline V gene are SGHDT and YYEEEE. Trimming stripped 4 bases from V and 3 bases from J, with 28 bases between. CDR3 nucleotides: TGTGCCAGCAGCACATCCGTGGCGAGACAGACACCTCATGACACTGAAGCTTTCTTT. Its translation is CASSTSVARQTPHDTEAFF.

The chain carries TRBV12-3 or TRBV12-4 and TRBJ2-1; 11 bases fit TRBD2. The CDR3 spans 18 residues. V lost 10 bases to trimming and J lost 1 base; unmatched junction nucleotides: 15. Here the CDR3 reads CATGSLAGGYPSYNEQFF. In DNA, the CDR3 is TGTGCCACCGGGAGTCTAGCGGGAGGCTACCCATCCTACAATGAGCAGTTCTTC.

This clonotype was seen a handful of times. The V gene is TRBV6-1, the J gene TRBJ2-5; TRBD1 matches 7 bases. V shed 4 bases and J 4 bases; nucleotides not matched to a gene: 12. Per the germline V gene, CDR1 is MNHNS and CDR2 is SASEGT. The CDR3 has 16 amino acids. CDR3 region: CASSGESWTGRETQYF. In DNA, the CDR3 is TGTGCCAGCAGTGGCGAGTCATGGACAGGTAGAGAGACCCAGTACTTC.

This clonotype was seen more than once but under ten times. Given a much more abundant clone one base away, this may be a read error. The rearrangement links TRBV6-2 or TRBV6-3 to TRBJ2-5; D unresolved. This CDR3 is 14 amino acids long. Germline lookup yields CDR1 MNHEY and CDR2 SVGEGT. The germline V and J ends were trimmed by 2 bases and 5 bases, with 12 bases remaining between them. This CDR3 is CASSYASGQETQYF. CDR3 nucleotide sequence: TGTGCCAGCAGTTACGCGAGTGGTCAGGAGACCCAGTACTTC.

For this clonotype: This may arise from a read error, as a much more abundant clone is one base away. This chain joins TRBV5-6 and TRBJ1-6; 9 positions match TRBD1. This CDR3 spans 13 amino acids. Germline V lookup: CDR1 SGHDT, CDR2 YYEEEE. CDR3 nucleotide sequence: TGTACCAGCAGTTCTACCGGGACAGGGACCCTCCACTTT. It codes for CTSSSTGTGTLHF. Full variable domain (outside the CDR3, taken from reference TRBV5-6 and TRBJ1-6): DAGVTQSPTHLIKTRGQQVTLRCSPKSGHDTVSWYQQALGQGPQFIFQYYEEEERQRGNFPDRFSGHQFPNYSSELNVNALLLGDSALYLCTSSSTGTGTLHFGNGTRLTVT.

This clonotype came up once. The V gene is TRBV28, the J gene TRBJ2-7; 12 bases line up with TRBD2. The CDR3 runs to 17 residues. Germline CDR1 reads MDHEN; CDR2 reads SYDVKM. Trimming cost V 4 bases and J 5 bases; bases outside gene matches: 12. The CDR3 is CASSSRTSGIRTNEQYF. The DNA of the CDR3 is TGTGCCAGCAGTTCCAGGACTAGCGGGATTCGCACCAACGAGCAGTACTTC.